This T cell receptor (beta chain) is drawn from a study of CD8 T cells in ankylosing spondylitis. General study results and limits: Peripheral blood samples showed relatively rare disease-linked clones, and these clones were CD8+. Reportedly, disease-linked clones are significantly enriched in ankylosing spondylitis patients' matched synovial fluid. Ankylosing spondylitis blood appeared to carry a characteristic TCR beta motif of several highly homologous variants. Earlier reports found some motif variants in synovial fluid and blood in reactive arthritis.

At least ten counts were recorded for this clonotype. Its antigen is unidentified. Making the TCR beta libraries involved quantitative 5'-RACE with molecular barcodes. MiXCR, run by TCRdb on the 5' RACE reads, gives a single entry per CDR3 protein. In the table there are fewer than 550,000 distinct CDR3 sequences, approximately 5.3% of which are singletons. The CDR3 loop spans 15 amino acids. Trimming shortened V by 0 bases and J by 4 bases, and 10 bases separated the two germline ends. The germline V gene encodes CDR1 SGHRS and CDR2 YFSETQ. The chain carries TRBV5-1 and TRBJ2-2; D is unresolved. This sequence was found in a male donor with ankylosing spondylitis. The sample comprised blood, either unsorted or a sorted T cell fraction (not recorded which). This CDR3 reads CASSLVPRSTGELFF. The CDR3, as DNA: TGCGCCAGCAGCTTGGTCCCCAGGTCCACCGGGGAGCTGTTTTTT.